This record concerns one TCR beta chain sequence. The data stem from a study of shared clonotypes between healthy human individuals. Study context: Donor ages ranged 18 to 49 years: a couple of women, a few men. Used for every donor were three CD4 naive, three CD4 memory, two CD8 naive and one CD8 memory plate.

Naive CD8 isolation took CD45RO-negative cells positively selected for CCR7 and excluded terminally differentiated effector memory CD45RA+ cells. Trimming removed 1 base at V and 7 bases at J, with 11 bases between. Germline V lookup: CDR1 SGHNT, CDR2 YYREEE (reference sequence). The CDR3 is 13 residues long. Every subset's genomic DNA went evenly onto several immunoSEQ plates. Assay: immunoSEQ multiplex PCR; the TCRdb copy retains only in-frame clones and omits some. Of over 2,000,000 clones listed, roughly 93% are singletons. This sequence was found in a man between 18 and 29 years old in good health. Some clones in this sample may be carry-over from other donors' samples. The chain combines TRBV5-4 with TRBJ1-1; no reliable D call. The sample consisted of naive CD8+ T cells from PBMCs. The CDR3 bases are TGTGCCAGCAGCTTGACGGCTCAAGGTGAAGCTTTCTTT. Amino acid sequence: CASSLTAQGEAFF.